One T cell receptor beta chain is described in this entry. Trimming left V 0 bases short and J 10 bases short, with 13 bases between. This CDR3 spans 14 amino acids. Germline V CDR1 and CDR2: WSHSY, SAAADI. From the 5' RACE reads, TCRdb called clonotypes with MiXCR, one entry per CDR3 protein. This table has 230,000 or so distinct CDR3 sequences, approximately 8.6% appearing once. The data belong to a study of identical twins. This same sample was also taken into another study, of yellow fever vaccine responses in identical twins.

This TCR was recovered from a woman younger than 30 in good health. The V and J genes are TRBV10-2 and TRBJ2-1; D possibly corresponds to TRBD2 (5 bases). Sequencing input: CD8+ T cells sorted from blood. The CDR3 bases are TGCGCCAGCAGTGAGTCGAGGATTAGCGCAGAGCAGTTCTTC. It codes for CASSESRISAEQFF.